The following is a T cell receptor (beta chain) sequence with its context. What it recognizes is unknown. The sample is drawn from a study of molecular identifiers for immune sequencing clone quantification. Libraries from naive CD8 cells were generated from about 20,000 to 1,000,000 sorted cells (with 10%, 30% or 50% RNA). Sorting recovered naive CD8 T cells on a CD8+CD4-CCR7+CD45RA+ profile. Study-level results: Detectable among about a million naive cells, according to reports, was Jurkat TCR RNA spiked in from one cell. Underestimation of highly expanded clone sizes could arise where identical TCR molecules share a barcode.

TCRdb re-called the PCR reads with MiXCR, one entry per CDR3 protein. Of about half a million distinct CDR3 sequences in the sample, roughly 23% are singletons; the top ten hold 0.7% to 1%. The TCR originated in a human donor in good health. Some libraries in this study had Jurkat cell RNA spiked in. Input material: naive CD8+ T cells from blood, with Jurkat cell RNA spiked in. Documented subset: FACS-sorted CD8+CD4-CCR7+CD45RA+ naive T cells.

The DNA of the CDR3 is TGTGCCAGCGGCTCATCAAGAGGGGGTCTCCCTAGCAATCAGCCCCAGCATTTT. It encodes CASGSSRGGLPSNQPQHF. The V gene is TRBV13, the J gene TRBJ1-5; TRBD1 is a possible D gene (6 bases). CDR3 length: 18 residues. Germline assignment: CDR1 PRHDT and CDR2 FYEKMQ (reference sequence). V lost 8 bases to trimming and J lost 0 bases, with 23 bases between them. Looking up the rest from reference TRBV13 and TRBJ1-5 gives the full variable domain: AAGVIQSPRHLIKEKRETATLKCYPIPRHDTVYWYQQGPGQDPQFLISFYEKMQSDKGSIPDRFSAQQFSDYHSELNMSSLELGDSALYFCASGSSRGGLPSNQPQHFGDGTRLSIL.